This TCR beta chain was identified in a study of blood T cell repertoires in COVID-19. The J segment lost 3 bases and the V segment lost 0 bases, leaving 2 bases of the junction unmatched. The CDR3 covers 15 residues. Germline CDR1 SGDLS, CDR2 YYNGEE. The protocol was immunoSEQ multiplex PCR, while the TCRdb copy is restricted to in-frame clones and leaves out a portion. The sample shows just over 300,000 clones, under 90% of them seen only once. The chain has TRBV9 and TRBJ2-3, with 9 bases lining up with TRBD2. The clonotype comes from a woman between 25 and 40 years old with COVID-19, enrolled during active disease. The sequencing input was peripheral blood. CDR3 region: CASSVDSGGTDTQYF. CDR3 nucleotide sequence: TGTGCCAGCAGCGTAGACAGCGGGGGGACAGATACGCAGTATTTT.